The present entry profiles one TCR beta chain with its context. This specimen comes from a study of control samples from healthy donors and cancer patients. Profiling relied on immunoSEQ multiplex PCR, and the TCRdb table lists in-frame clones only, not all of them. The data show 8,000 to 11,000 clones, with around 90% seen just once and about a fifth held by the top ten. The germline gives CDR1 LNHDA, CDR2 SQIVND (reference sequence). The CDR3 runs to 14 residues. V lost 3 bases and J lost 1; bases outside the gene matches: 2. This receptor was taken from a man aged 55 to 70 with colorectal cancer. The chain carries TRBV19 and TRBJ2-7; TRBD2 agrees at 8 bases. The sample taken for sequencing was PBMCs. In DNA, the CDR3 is TGTGCCAGTAGTATCGGGAGGGGTTCCTACGAGCAGTACTTC. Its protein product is CASSIGRGSYEQYF.